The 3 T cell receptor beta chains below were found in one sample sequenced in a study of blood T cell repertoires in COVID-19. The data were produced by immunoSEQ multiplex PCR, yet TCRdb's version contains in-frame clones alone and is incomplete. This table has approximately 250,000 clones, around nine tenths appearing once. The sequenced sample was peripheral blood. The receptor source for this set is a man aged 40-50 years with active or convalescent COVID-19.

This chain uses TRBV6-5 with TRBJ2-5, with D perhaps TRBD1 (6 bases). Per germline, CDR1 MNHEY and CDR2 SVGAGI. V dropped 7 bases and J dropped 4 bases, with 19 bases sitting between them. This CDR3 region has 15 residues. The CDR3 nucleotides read TGTGCCAGCACCCCCCAAATTAACAGGGCAGAGACCCAGTACTTC. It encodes CASTPQINRAETQYF.

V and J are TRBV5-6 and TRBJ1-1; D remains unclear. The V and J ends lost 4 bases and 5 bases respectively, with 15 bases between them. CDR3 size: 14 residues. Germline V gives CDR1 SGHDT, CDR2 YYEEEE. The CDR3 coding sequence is TGTGCCAGCAGCCATCCTCGGGGAAGGACTGAAGCTTTCTTT. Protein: CASSHPRGRTEAFF. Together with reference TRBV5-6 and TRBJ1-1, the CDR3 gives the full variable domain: DAGVTQSPTHLIKTRGQQVTLRCSPKSGHDTVSWYQQALGQGPQFIFQYYEEEERQRGNFPDRFSGHQFPNYSSELNVNALLLGDSALYLCASSHPRGRTEAFFGQGTRLTVV.

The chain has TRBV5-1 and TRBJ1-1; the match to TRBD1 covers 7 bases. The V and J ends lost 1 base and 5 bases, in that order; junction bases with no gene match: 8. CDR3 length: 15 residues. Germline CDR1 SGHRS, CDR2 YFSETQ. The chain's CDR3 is CASSLSQGGLTEAFF. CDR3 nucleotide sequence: TGCGCCAGCAGCTTGAGTCAGGGGGGCCTAACTGAAGCTTTCTTT. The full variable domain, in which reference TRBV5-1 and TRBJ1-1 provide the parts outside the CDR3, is KAGVTQTPRYLIKTRGQQVTLSCSPISGHRSVSWYQQTPGQGLQFLFEYFSETQRNKGNFPGRFSGRQFSNSRSEMNVSTLELGDSALYLCASSLSQGGLTEAFFGQGTRLTVV.